These 20 T cell receptor beta chains originate from one sample sequenced in a study of T cells in Graves' hyperthyroidism and ophthalmopathy. Amplified regions were TCR beta CDR3 sequences from RNA transcripts. The HTBI primer set was used in a first-round RT-PCR of the TCR CDR3. TCRdb used MiXCR to reprocess the multiplex PCR reads, holding one entry per CDR3 protein. The table shows approximately 410,000 distinct CDR3 sequences, with about 13% occurring only once. The sample was blood. Receptor source: a young woman with Graves' hyperthyroidism.

This clonotype was detected ten times or more. CDR3 loop: CATSDGVANYGYTF. The CDR3 DNA follows: TGTGCCACCAGTGATGGGGTAGCTAACTATGGCTACACCTTC. This chain uses TRBV24-1 with TRBJ1-2; no reliable D call. The V end lost 3 bases, the J end lost 0 bases, and 7 bases lay between the germline ends. Germline CDR1 is KGHDR and CDR2 is SFDVKD. The length of the CDR3 is 14 residues.

The chain couples TRBV5-1 to TRBJ2-1; 15 bases align to TRBD2. The CDR3 is 15 amino acids. CDR1 is SGHRS and CDR2 is YFSETQ in the germline V gene. J gave up 13 bases and V 0 bases, and 5 bases lay outside the gene matches. The DNA of the CDR3 is TGCGCCAGCAGCTTGGAGGGGACTAGCGGGAGGCCCCAGTTCTTC. As protein: CASSLEGTSGRPQFF.

Ten or more counts support this clonotype. The chain couples TRBV5-1 to TRBJ2-1; 8 bases are shared with TRBD2. This CDR3 is 16 amino acids long. Germline CDR1 reads SGHRS; CDR2 reads YFSETQ. V gave up 4 bases and J gave up 4 bases; unmatched junction bases: 10. The CDR3 spells CASSLLGSGEYNEQFF. The CDR3 nucleotides read TGCGCCAGCAGCCTATTGGGTAGCGGGGAATACAATGAGCAGTTCTTC.

In this sample, this clonotype turned up many times. This chain joins TRBV5-1 and TRBJ1-2, with 9 nucleotides matching TRBD1. The CDR3 is made up of 14 amino acids. The germline gives CDR1 SGHRS, CDR2 YFSETQ. The trim removed 3 bases at V and 7 bases at J, leaving 7 bases unmatched. The DNA of the CDR3 is TGCGCCAGCAGCTCGAAGGGACAGGGATTTGGCTACACCTTC. It is translated as CASSSKGQGFGYTF.

This clonotype was counted at least ten times. The chain recombines TRBV7-2 with TRBJ1-1; D unclear. Germline values: CDR1 SGHTA, CDR2 FQGNSA. CDR3 length: 12 residues. Deletions cut 0 bases from V and 7 bases from J, with 6 bases between. The CDR3 DNA is TGTGCCAGCAGCTTAGCGAGTCTTGAAGCTTTCTTT. It specifies CASSLASLEAFF.

This clonotype was picked up many times. The chain has TRBV7-2 and TRBJ2-7; possibly TRBD1 or TRBD2 for D (5 bases each). Per germline, CDR1 SGHTA and CDR2 FQGNSA. The CDR3 loop spans 16 amino acids. Trimming left V 7 bases short and J 4 bases short, with 23 bases between. CDR3 nucleotide sequence: TGTGCCAGCATCCGGATTAGACGCGATGGGGGTTACGAGCAGTACTTC. It codes for CASIRIRRDGGYEQYF.

The rearrangement joins TRBV7-8 to TRBJ2-3, with unresolved D. The germline V and J ends were trimmed by 2 bases and 0 bases, with 6 bases remaining between them. Germline V gives CDR1 SGHVS, CDR2 FQNEAQ. This CDR3 comprises 14 residues. CDR3: CASSLPISTDTQYF. CDR3 bases: TGTGCCAGCAGCTTACCCATCAGCACAGATACGCAGTATTTT.

This clonotype was seen more than once but under ten times. The chain is built from TRBV7-6 and TRBJ2-7; 7 nucleotides line up with TRBD1. Looked up from germline, CDR1 is SGHVS and CDR2 is FNYEAQ. With 4 bases clipped from V and 0 bases from J, the junction kept 12 bases outside the gene matches. The CDR3 is 17 amino acids. The CDR3 bases are TGTGCCAGCAGCTCCTTCCCTCCGACAGGGACCTCCTACGAGCAGTACTTC. This encodes CASSSFPPTGTSYEQYF.

There are a few counts of this clonotype. The CDR3 DNA sequence: TGCGCCAGCAGCCAAGATCGGGGGGCGGGGAACTATGGCTACACCTTC. It encodes CASSQDRGAGNYGYTF. The chain carries TRBV4-1 and TRBJ1-2; TRBD1 is a possible D gene (6 bases). Germline V gene sequence: CDR1 MGHRA, CDR2 YSYEKL. The germline V and J ends were trimmed by 0 bases and 2 bases, with 13 bases remaining between them. This CDR3 region has 16 residues.

The V and J genes are TRBV18 and TRBJ1-3, with D hard to call. This CDR3 region has 17 residues. The V gene's germline CDR1 is KGHSH and CDR2 LQKENI. V lost 1 base and J 0 bases, leaving 13 bases between the germline ends. CDR3 amino acids: CASSPLISALSGNTIYF. The CDR3 DNA follows: TGTGCCAGCTCACCACTAATTTCAGCACTCTCTGGAAACACCATATATTTT.

This clonotype was counted between two and nine times. V and J are TRBV11-2 and TRBJ2-2, with D perhaps matching TRBD2 (5 bases). The CDR3 is made up of 15 amino acids. Trimming shortened V by 2 bases and J by 4 bases, and 11 bases separated the two germline ends. CDR1 is SGHAT and CDR2 is FQNNGV in the germline V gene. The CDR3 region is CASSLIDTSTGELFF. The CDR3 DNA is TGTGCCAGCAGCTTAATCGACACTAGCACCGGGGAGCTGTTTTTT.

This clonotype was seen at least ten times. The chain joins TRBV20-1 to TRBJ2-7; D perhaps matches TRBD2 (5 bases). Germline V gene lookup returns CDR1 DFQATT and CDR2 SNEGSKA (reference sequence). The germline V and J ends were trimmed by 0 bases and 3 bases, with 12 bases remaining between them. The CDR3 has 14 residues. CDR3 sequence reads: CSARDPGRFYEQYF. Written as DNA, the CDR3 is TGCAGTGCTAGAGATCCGGGAAGGTTCTACGAGCAGTACTTC.

The CDR3 region is CASSLVDRGDNSPLHF. The CDR3 DNA sequence: TGTGCCAGCAGCTTGGTCGACAGGGGAGATAATTCACCCCTCCACTTT. The V gene is TRBV5-6, the J gene TRBJ1-6; 8 bases match TRBD1. In germline, CDR1 is SGHDT, CDR2 YYEEEE. The CDR3 totals 16 residues. The junction had 4 bases not matched to a gene; V was cut back by 0 bases and J by 5 bases.

Only a few counts were recorded for this clonotype. The rearrangement uses TRBV6-1 and TRBJ1-2, with a weak D call TRBD1 (5 bases). Germline V lookup: CDR1 MNHNS, CDR2 SASEGT. The CDR3 consists of 15 residues. Trimming took off 6 bases at V and 3 bases at J, with 17 bases between the two ends. Written as DNA, the CDR3 is TGTGCCAGCAGAATGGCTGCGCGGGACTACTATGGCTACACCTTC. This encodes CASRMAARDYYGYTF.

The CDR3 reads CASSYSAWDTEAFF. The CDR3 nucleotides are TGTGCCAGCAGTTACTCGGCGTGGGACACTGAAGCTTTCTTT. The rearrangement links TRBV6-6 to TRBJ1-1; no reliable D call. Trimming cost V 0 bases and J 3 bases, with 8 bases left between them. The CDR3 sequence is 14 residues long. The germline V gene has CDR1 MNHNY and CDR2 SVGAGI (reference sequence).

This clonotype was recorded many times. The chain couples TRBV3-1 to TRBJ1-2; D gene ambiguous. V was shortened by 1 base and J by 5 bases, with 5 bases between the two germline ends. Germline V gene lookup returns CDR1 LGHDT and CDR2 YNNKEL (reference sequence). The CDR3 sequence is 12 residues long. The CDR3 DNA follows: TGTGCCAGCAGCCAAGTGGGGTATGGCTACACCTTC. Amino acids: CASSQVGYGYTF.

This clonotype was seen many times. This rearrangement joins TRBV28 to TRBJ2-7, with D possibly being TRBD1 or TRBD2 (5 bases each). The CDR3 totals 12 residues. V lost 8 bases to trimming and J lost 6 bases, with 14 bases between them. The germline CDR1 and CDR2 sequences are MDHEN and SYDVKM. The DNA of the CDR3 is TGTGCCAGCGGAGGAACGACAGTCGAGCAGTACTTC. Translation gives CASGGTTVEQYF.

This clonotype has at least ten counts. The chain links TRBV4-1 to TRBJ2-5; TRBD2 matches at 9 bases. V shed 4 bases and J 5 bases; nucleotides not matched to a gene: 11. This CDR3 spans 16 amino acids. From germline, CDR1 is MGHRA and CDR2 YSYEKL. The DNA of the CDR3 is TGCGCCAGCAGCCGTGCTAGCGGGATTGGTGGGGAGACCCAGTACTTC. Translation gives CASSRASGIGGETQYF.

Worth noting for this clonotype: Possible read error: a much larger clone is one base away. The V and J genes are TRBV30 and TRBJ1-2, with a weak D call TRBD1 (6 bases). This CDR3 comprises 14 residues. The germline gives CDR1 GTSNPN, CDR2 SVGIG (reference sequence). The V and J ends lost 5 bases and 6 bases respectively, with 19 bases between them. Here the CDR3 DNA reads TGTGCCTGGGCACCTCTGACAGGAGTAGATGGCTACACCTTC. As protein: CAWAPLTGVDGYTF.

This clonotype was detected a few times. V usage is TRBV10-2 and J usage is TRBJ2-2, with D hard to call. The CDR3 extends over 11 amino acids. CDR1 is WSHSY and CDR2 is SAAADI in the germline V gene. V lost 2 bases and J 9 bases, leaving 4 bases between the germline ends. For the CDR3, the DNA is TGCGCCAGCAGTGAGGCCTGGGAGCTGTTTTTT. It is translated as CASSEAWELFF.